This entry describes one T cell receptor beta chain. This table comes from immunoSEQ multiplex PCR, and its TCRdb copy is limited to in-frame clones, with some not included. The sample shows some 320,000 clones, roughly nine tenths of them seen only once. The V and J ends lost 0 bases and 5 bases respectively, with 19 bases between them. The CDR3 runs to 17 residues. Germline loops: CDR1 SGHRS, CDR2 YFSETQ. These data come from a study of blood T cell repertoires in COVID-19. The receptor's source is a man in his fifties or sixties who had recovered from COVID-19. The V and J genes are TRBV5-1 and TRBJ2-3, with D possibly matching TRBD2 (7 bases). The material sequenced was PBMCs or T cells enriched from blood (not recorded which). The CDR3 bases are TGCGCCAGCAGCTTGGCGCGGGGGCCCGGGGTGGGAGATACGCAGTATTTT. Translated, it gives CASSLARGPGVGDTQYF.